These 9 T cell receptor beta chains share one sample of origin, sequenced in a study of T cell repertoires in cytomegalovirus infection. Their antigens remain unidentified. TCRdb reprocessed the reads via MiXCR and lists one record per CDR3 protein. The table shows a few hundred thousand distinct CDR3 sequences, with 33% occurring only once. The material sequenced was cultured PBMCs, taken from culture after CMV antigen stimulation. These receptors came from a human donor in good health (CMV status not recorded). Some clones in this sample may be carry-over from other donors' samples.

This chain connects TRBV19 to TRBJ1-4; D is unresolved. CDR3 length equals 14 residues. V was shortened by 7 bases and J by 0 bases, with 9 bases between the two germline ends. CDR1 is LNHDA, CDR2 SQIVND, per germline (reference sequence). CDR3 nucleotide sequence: TGTGCCAGTACCTTCCTAGCAACTAATGAAAAACTGTTTTTT. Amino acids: CASTFLATNEKLFF.

The CDR3 here is CSARDWVTDEQFF. The DNA of the CDR3 is TGCAGTGCTAGGGACTGGGTAACGGATGAGCAGTTCTTC. The chain is built from TRBV20-1 and TRBJ2-1; D possibly corresponds to TRBD2 (5 bases). Trimming cost V 3 bases and J 8 bases, with 14 bases left between them. This CDR3 is 13 amino acids long. CDR1 is DFQATT and CDR2 is SNEGSKA in the germline V gene (reference sequence).

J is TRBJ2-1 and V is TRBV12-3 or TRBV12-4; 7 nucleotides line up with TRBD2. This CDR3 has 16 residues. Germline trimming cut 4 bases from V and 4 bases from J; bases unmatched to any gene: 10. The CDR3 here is CASSSTEREPYNEQFF. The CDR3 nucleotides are TGTGCCAGCAGTTCAACGGAGCGGGAACCATACAATGAGCAGTTCTTC.

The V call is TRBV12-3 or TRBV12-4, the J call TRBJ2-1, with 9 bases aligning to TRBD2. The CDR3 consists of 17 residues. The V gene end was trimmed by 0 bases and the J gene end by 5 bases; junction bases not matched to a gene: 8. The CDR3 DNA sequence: TGTGCCAGCAGTTTAGCGGACATAGCGGGAGTCGACAATGAGCAGTTCTTC. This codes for CASSLADIAGVDNEQFF.

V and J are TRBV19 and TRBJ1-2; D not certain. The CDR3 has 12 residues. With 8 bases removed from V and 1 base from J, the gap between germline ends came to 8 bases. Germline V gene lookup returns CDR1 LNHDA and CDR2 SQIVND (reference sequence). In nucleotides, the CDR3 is TGTGCCAGTCTGGGCGGTAACTATGGCTACACCTTC. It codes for CASLGGNYGYTF.

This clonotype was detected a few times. CDR3 amino acids: CASSWDGYNEQFF. DNA of the CDR3: TGTGCCAGCAGCTGGGACGGCTACAATGAGCAGTTCTTC. The chain carries TRBV12-3 or TRBV12-4 and TRBJ2-1, with D perhaps matching TRBD1 or TRBD2 (5 bases each). This CDR3 contains 13 residues. V was trimmed by 6 bases and J by 3 bases, leaving 9 bases between them.

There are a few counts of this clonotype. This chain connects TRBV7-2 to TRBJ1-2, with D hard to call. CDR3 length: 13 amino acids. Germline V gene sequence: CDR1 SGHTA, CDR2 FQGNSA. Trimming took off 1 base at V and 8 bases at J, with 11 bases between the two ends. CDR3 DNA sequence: TGTGCCAGCAGCTTAGACCGGGGAGGGGGCTACACCTTC. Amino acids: CASSLDRGGGYTF.

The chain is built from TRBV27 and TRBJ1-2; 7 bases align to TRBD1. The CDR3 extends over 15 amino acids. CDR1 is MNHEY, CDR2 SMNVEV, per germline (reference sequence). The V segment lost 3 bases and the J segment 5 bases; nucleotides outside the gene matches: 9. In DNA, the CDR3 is TGTGCCAGCAGTTTCGGCACGACGACAGGGTATGGCTACACCTTC. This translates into CASSFGTTTGYGYTF.

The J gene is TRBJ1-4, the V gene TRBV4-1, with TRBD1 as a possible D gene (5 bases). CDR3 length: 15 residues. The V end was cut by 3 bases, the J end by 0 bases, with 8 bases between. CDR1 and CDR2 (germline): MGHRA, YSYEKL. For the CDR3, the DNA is TGCGCCAGCAGCCAGGGGACCACAACTAATGAAAAACTGTTTTTT. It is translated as CASSQGTTTNEKLFF.